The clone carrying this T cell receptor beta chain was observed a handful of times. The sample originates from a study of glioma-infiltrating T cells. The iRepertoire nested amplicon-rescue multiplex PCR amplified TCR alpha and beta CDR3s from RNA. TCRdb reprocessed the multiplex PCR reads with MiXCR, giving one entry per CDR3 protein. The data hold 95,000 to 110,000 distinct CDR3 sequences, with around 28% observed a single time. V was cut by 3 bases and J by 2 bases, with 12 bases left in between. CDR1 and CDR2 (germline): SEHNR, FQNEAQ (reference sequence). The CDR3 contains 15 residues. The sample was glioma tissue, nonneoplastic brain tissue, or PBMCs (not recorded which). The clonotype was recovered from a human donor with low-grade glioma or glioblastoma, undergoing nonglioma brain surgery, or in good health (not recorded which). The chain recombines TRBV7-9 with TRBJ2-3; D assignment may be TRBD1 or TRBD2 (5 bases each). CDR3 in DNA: TGTGCCAGCAGCTTTGGGACGGTTCCCACAGATACGCAGTATTTT. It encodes CASSFGTVPTDTQYF. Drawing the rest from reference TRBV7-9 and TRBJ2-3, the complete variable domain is DTGVSQNPRHKITKRGQNVTFRCDPISEHNRLYWYRQTLGQGPEFLTYFQNEAQLEKSRLLSDRFSAERPKGSFSTLEIQRTEQGDSAMYLCASSFGTVPTDTQYFGPGTRLTVL.